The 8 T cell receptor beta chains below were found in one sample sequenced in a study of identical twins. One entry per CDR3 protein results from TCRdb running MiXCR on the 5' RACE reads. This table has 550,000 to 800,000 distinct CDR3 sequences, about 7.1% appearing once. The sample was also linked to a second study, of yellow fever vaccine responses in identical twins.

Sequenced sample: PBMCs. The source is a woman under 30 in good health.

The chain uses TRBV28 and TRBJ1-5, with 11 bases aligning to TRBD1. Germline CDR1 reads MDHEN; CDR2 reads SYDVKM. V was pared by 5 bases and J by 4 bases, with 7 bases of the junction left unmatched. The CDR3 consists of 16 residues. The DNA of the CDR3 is TGTGCCAGCAGTCGGGGGGGACAGGGGGATAATCAGCCCCAGCATTTT. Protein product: CASSRGGQGDNQPQHF.

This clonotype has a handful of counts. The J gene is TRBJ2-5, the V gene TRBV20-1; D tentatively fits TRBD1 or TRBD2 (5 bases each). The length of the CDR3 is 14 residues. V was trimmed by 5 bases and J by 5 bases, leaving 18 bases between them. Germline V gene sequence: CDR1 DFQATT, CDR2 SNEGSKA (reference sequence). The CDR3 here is CSALPKWGLETQYF. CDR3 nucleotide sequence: TGCAGTGCTCTCCCGAAATGGGGGTTGGAGACCCAGTACTTC.

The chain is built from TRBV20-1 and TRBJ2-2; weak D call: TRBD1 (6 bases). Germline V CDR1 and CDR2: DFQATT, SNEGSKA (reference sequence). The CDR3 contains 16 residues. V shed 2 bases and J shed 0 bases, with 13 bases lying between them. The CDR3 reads CSARRPGHSNTGELFF. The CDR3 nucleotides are TGCAGTGCTAGAAGGCCGGGACACTCGAACACCGGGGAGCTGTTTTTT.

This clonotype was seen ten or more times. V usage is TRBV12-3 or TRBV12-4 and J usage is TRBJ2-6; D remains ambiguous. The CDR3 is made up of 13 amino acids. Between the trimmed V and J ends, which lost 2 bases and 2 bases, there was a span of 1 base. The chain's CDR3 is CASSLPGANVLTF. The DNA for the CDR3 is TGTGCCAGCAGTTTACCTGGGGCCAACGTCCTGACTTTC.

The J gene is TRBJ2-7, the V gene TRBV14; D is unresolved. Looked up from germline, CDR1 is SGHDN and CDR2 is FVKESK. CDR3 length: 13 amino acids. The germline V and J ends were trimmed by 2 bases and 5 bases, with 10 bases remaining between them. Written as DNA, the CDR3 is TGTGCCAGCAGCCAAAGCCTTTCCAACGAGCAGTACTTC. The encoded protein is CASSQSLSNEQYF.

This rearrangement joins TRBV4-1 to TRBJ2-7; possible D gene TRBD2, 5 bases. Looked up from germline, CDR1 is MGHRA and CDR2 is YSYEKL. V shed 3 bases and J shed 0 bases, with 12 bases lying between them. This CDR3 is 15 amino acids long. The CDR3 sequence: CASSHQSGPSYEQYF. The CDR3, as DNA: TGCGCCAGCAGCCACCAGAGCGGCCCCTCCTACGAGCAGTACTTC.

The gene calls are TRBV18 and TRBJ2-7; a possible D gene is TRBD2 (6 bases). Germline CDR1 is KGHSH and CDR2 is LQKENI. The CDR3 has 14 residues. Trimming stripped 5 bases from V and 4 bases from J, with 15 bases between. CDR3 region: CASSSRDLYYEQYF. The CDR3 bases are TGTGCCAGCTCATCCAGGGACTTGTATTACGAGCAGTACTTC.

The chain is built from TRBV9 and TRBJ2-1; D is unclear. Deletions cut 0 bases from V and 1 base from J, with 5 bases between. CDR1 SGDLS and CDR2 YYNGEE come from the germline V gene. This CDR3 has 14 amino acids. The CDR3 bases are TGTGCCAGCAGCGTAGATGGTTCCTACAATGAGCAGTTCTTC. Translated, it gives CASSVDGSYNEQFF.